These 21 T cell receptor beta chains originate from one sample sequenced in a study of shared clonotypes between healthy human individuals. Sequencing used immunoSEQ multiplex PCR; TCRdb keeps in-frame clones, though not all of them. The sample contains 2 million to 2.5 million clones, 95% of which appear only once. Material for sequencing was naive CD4+ T cells sorted from blood. Noted subset: CD45RA+ positively selected. All receptors come from a young man in good health.

The rearrangement links TRBV6-5 to TRBJ1-4; D might be TRBD1 (6 bases). Looked up from germline, CDR1 is MNHEY and CDR2 is SVGAGI. This CDR3 is 14 amino acids long. The V end lost 6 bases, the J end lost 5 bases, and 13 bases lay between the germline ends. The CDR3 DNA is TGTGCCAGCAGGATGGACAGTATGAATGAAAAACTGTTTTTT. Amino acids: CASRMDSMNEKLFF.

The chain employs TRBV6-6 and TRBJ2-2; perhaps D is TRBD1 or TRBD2 (5 bases each). The germline V gene has CDR1 MNHNY and CDR2 SVGAGI (reference sequence). Trimming removed 5 bases from V and 0 bases from J, with 13 bases in between. This CDR3 contains 16 residues. The CDR3 sequence: CASSPIGGANTGELFF. The CDR3 coding sequence is TGTGCCAGCAGTCCCATTGGGGGTGCGAACACCGGGGAGCTGTTTTTT.

J is TRBJ1-1 and V is TRBV10-3; tentatively, D is TRBD1 (6 bases). Germline assignment: CDR1 ENHRY and CDR2 SYGVKD. The CDR3 contains 15 residues. The germline V and J ends were trimmed by 5 bases and 1 base, with 14 bases remaining between them. The CDR3 bases are TGTGCCATCAGTCTTAGACAGGCCTCGAACACTGAAGCTTTCTTT. It is translated as CAISLRQASNTEAFF.

The V gene is TRBV28, the J gene TRBJ2-1, with D perhaps TRBD2 (7 bases). Looked up from germline, CDR1 is MDHEN and CDR2 is SYDVKM. This CDR3 contains 15 residues. The germline V and J ends were trimmed by 1 base and 9 bases, with 16 bases remaining between them. CDR3 residues: CASSLSLKRGGEQFF. For the CDR3, the DNA is TGTGCCAGCAGTTTATCCCTCAAGAGGGGGGGTGAGCAGTTCTTC.

The chain couples TRBV5-4 to TRBJ2-3; weak D call: TRBD1 (5 bases). Trimming shortened V by 3 bases and J by 2 bases, and 10 bases separated the two germline ends. The CDR3 runs to 14 residues. The germline V gene encodes CDR1 SGHNT and CDR2 YYREEE (reference sequence). The CDR3 loop reads CASSSGQFTDTQYF. CDR3 DNA: TGTGCCAGCAGCTCTGGACAATTCACAGATACGCAGTATTTT.

The CDR3 sequence is CASSQGRTRDNEQFF. In nucleotides, the CDR3 is TGCGCCAGCAGCCAAGGACGGACTAGGGACAATGAGCAGTTCTTC. V and J are TRBV4-1 and TRBJ2-1; 7 bases fit TRBD2. Germline CDR1 is MGHRA and CDR2 is YSYEKL. This CDR3 is built from 15 residues. The ends lost 1 base at V and 5 bases at J; junction bases unmatched: 5.

The rearrangement joins TRBV5-6 to TRBJ2-7; tentatively, D is TRBD2 (6 bases). Germline V gene data show CDR1 as SGHDT and CDR2 as YYEEEE. Trimming stripped 4 bases from V and 3 bases from J, with 11 bases between. This CDR3 spans 13 amino acids. The CDR3 region has the DNA TGTGCCAGCAGCCGGACTAACTTCTACGAGCAGTACTTC. It yields the protein CASSRTNFYEQYF. The whole variable domain, filled in from reference TRBV5-6 and TRBJ2-7, reads DAGVTQSPTHLIKTRGQQVTLRCSPKSGHDTVSWYQQALGQGPQFIFQYYEEEERQRGNFPDRFSGHQFPNYSSELNVNALLLGDSALYLCASSRTNFYEQYFGPGTRLTVT.

The rearrangement links TRBV7-9 to TRBJ1-4; 7 bases fit TRBD1. The length of the CDR3 is 15 residues. With 5 bases clipped from V and 17 bases from J, the junction kept 20 bases outside the gene matches. Germline V gene data show CDR1 as SEHNR and CDR2 as FQNEAQ (reference sequence). CDR3 sequence reads: CASSGGTDSRRGIFF. The CDR3 DNA follows: TGTGCCAGCAGCGGAGGGACAGACTCCCGACGTGGTATATTTTTT.

The chain couples TRBV11-2 to TRBJ2-5; D is ambiguous. This CDR3 spans 11 amino acids. The V end lost 4 bases, the J end lost 5 bases, and 5 bases lay between the germline ends. Germline V gene sequence: CDR1 SGHAT, CDR2 FQNNGV. CDR3 amino acids: CASSSKETQYF. DNA of the CDR3: TGTGCCAGCAGCTCAAAGGAGACCCAGTACTTC. Full variable domain (missing parts from reference TRBV11-2 and TRBJ2-5): EAGVAQSPRYKIIEKRQSVAFWCNPISGHATLYWYQQILGQGPKLLIQFQNNGVVDDSQLPKDRFSAERLKGVDSTLKIQPAKLEDSAVYLCASSSKETQYFGPGTRLLVL.

The chain employs TRBV27 and TRBJ1-2; D is ambiguous. CDR1 and CDR2 (germline): MNHEY, SMNVEV (reference sequence). The CDR3 has 15 residues. The V gene lost 6 bases and the J gene lost 6 bases, with 20 bases spanning the gap. CDR3 DNA: TGTGCCAGCAGCCGGCTTGACGTTCGCGCCAATGGCTACACCTTC. This gives the protein CASSRLDVRANGYTF.

The rearrangement uses TRBV15 and TRBJ2-7, with 8 bases lining up with TRBD2. Germline loops: CDR1 LNHNV, CDR2 YYDKDF (reference sequence). V shed 0 bases and J 4 bases; nucleotides not matched to a gene: 5. The CDR3 length is 15 residues. The CDR3 DNA is TGTGCCACCAGCAGAGAATCGGGACTAGGTTACGAGCAGTACTTC. As protein: CATSRESGLGYEQYF.

CDR3 coding DNA: TGCGCCAGCAGTGGGGCCCGGGGGTCACCCCTCCACTTT. Amino acid sequence: CASSGARGSPLHF. The chain links TRBV10-2 to TRBJ1-6; a possible D gene is TRBD1 (5 bases). Trimming left V 4 bases short and J 10 bases short, with 11 bases between. CDR3 length: 13 residues. Germline CDR1 is WSHSY and CDR2 is SAAADI.

The chain uses TRBV18 and TRBJ2-5; TRBD2 matches at 10 bases. The CDR3 contains 14 residues. CDR1 and CDR2 (germline): KGHSH, LQKENI. J gave up 5 bases and V 2 bases, and 2 bases lay outside the gene matches. Here the CDR3 reads CASSPTSGVETQYF. In DNA form, the CDR3 reads TGTGCCAGCTCACCAACTAGCGGGGTGGAGACCCAGTACTTC.

V is TRBV5-4 and J is TRBJ2-2, with unresolved D. Looked up from germline, CDR1 is SGHNT and CDR2 is YYREEE (reference sequence). The CDR3 is 15 residues long. The germline V and J ends were trimmed by 4 bases and 1 base, with 11 bases remaining between them. CDR3 sequence reads: CASSPHGQNTGELFF. In DNA, the CDR3 is TGTGCCAGCAGCCCCCATGGGCAGAACACCGGGGAGCTGTTTTTT. The whole variable domain, filled in from reference TRBV5-4 and TRBJ2-2, reads ETGVTQSPTHLIKTRGQQVTLRCSSQSGHNTVSWYQQALGQGPQFIFQYYREEENGRGNFPPRFSGLQFPNYSSELNVNALELDDSALYLCASSPHGQNTGELFFGEGSRLTVL.

J is TRBJ2-7 and V is TRBV2, with TRBD1 identical over 8 bases. There are 14 residues in the CDR3. Germline CDR1 SNHLY, CDR2 FYNNEI. V lost 7 bases to trimming and J lost 2 bases; unmatched junction nucleotides: 7. The CDR3 protein is CASIGTGGPYEQYF. The CDR3 DNA follows: TGTGCCAGCATTGGTACAGGGGGTCCCTACGAGCAGTACTTC.

This sequence joins TRBV14 and TRBJ2-7; D tentatively fits TRBD1 or TRBD2 (5 bases each). The CDR3 has 19 amino acids. From germline, CDR1 is SGHDN and CDR2 FVKESK. V lost 1 base to trimming and J lost 4 bases, with 26 bases between them. The CDR3 bases are TGTGCCAGCAGCCAAGTGAGTGGAGCGGAACGCTTGGGGACGTACGAGCAGTACTTC. Amino acid sequence: CASSQVSGAERLGTYEQYF.

Of note for this clone: The sample holds other DNA sequences that translate to the same CDR3. CDR3 protein: CASSYLADTQYF. CDR3 nucleotide sequence: TGTGCCAGCAGTTACTTGGCAGATACGCAGTATTTT. The J gene is TRBJ2-3, the V gene TRBV6-6; no clear D gene. The CDR3 spans 12 residues. Germline V gene data show CDR1 as MNHNY and CDR2 as SVGAGI (reference sequence). Trimming shortened V by 1 base and J by 4 bases, and 3 bases separated the two germline ends.

J is TRBJ1-2 and V is TRBV18; D may be TRBD1 (5 bases). Per germline, CDR1 KGHSH and CDR2 LQKENI. V was cut by 5 bases and J by 6 bases, with 10 bases left in between. The CDR3 contains 12 residues. CDR3 in amino acids: CASSRDQDGYTF. In nucleotides, the CDR3 is TGTGCCAGCTCAAGGGACCAAGATGGCTACACCTTC.

This chain connects TRBV28 to TRBJ1-2; 9 bases are shared with TRBD1. Germline CDR1 reads MDHEN; CDR2 reads SYDVKM. The CDR3 length is 15 residues. V lost 9 bases to trimming and J lost 2 bases; unmatched junction nucleotides: 10. CDR3 region: CASLTPGQGNYGYTF. The CDR3 DNA is TGTGCCAGTCTCACGCCGGGACAGGGAAACTATGGCTACACCTTC.

J is TRBJ1-5 and V is TRBV21-1; TRBD1 is taken as the D call from the table, unchecked against the DNA. TRBV21-1 constitutes a pseudogene. The CDR3 runs to 18 residues. CDR3 protein: CASSNLKGPTGPNQPQHF. Written as DNA, the CDR3 is TGTGCCAGCAGCAACCTGAAAGGGCCGACAGGGCCTAATCAGCCCCAGCATTTT.

This clone was observed a handful of times. The sample contains more than one DNA sequence encoding this CDR3. V usage is TRBV2 and J usage is TRBJ1-5; D uncertain. The CDR3 is 12 amino acids. V was shortened by 6 bases and J by 0 bases, with 3 bases between the two germline ends. Germline V gene lookup returns CDR1 SNHLY and CDR2 FYNNEI. The CDR3 bases are TGTGCCAGCAGGGATAGCAATCAGCCCCAGCATTTT. Protein product: CASRDSNQPQHF.